A single sample is the source of the 21 T cell receptor beta chains below, sequenced in a study of immune heterogeneity within non-small cell lung tumors. Bulk tumor genomic DNA served as template, at roughly 600 ng per sample. Biopsies that were spaced far apart were taken, several per primary tumor, during surgery. Enrolled patients presented with newly diagnosed, previously untreated non-small cell lung cancer and underwent curative surgery. Multiplex PCR (32 V and 13 J primers) was used to amplify the TCR beta CDR3. TCRdb analysed the multiplex PCR reads with MiXCR anew, one entry per CDR3 protein. The sample shows several thousand distinct CDR3 sequences, roughly 23% of them seen only once. Sequences were obtained from lung tumor tissue. These receptors were collected from a woman in her sixties with non-small cell lung cancer.

On this clonotype: A much more abundant neighbour one base away suggests this may be a read error. The chain couples TRBV7-3 to TRBJ2-1; unclear D gene. This CDR3 is 11 amino acids long. Germline V gene data show CDR1 as SGHTA and CDR2 as FQGTGA. The CDR3 spells CASSRSDDQFF. In nucleotides, the CDR3 is TGTGCCAGCAGTAGGTCCGATGATCAGTTCTTC.

This clonotype was detected many times. The chain links TRBV4-1 to TRBJ2-3, with D tentatively TRBD2 (5 bases). The CDR3 covers 15 residues. The germline V gene has CDR1 MGHRA and CDR2 YSYEKL. Trimming stripped 3 bases from V and 2 bases from J, with 12 bases between. The CDR3 protein is CASSQRVLYTDTQYF. The CDR3 DNA is TGCGCCAGCAGCCAGAGGGTCCTTTACACAGATACGCAGTATTTT.

Comment on this clonotype: Being one base from a much bigger clone, this may be a read error. This CDR3 is missing its conserved last phenylalanine or tryptophan, likely due to a read error. This chain connects TRBV28 to TRBJ2-7, with D possibly matching TRBD1 (6 bases). The CDR3 contains 12 residues. CDR1 is MDHEN and CDR2 is SYDVKM in the germline V gene. The V end was cut by 6 bases, the J end by 2 bases, with 8 bases between. The DNA of the CDR3 is TGTGCCAGCAGGTCAGGGGCCTACGAGCAGTACTTA. Translating it yields CASRSGAYEQYL.

The CDR3 here is CASMGDRGAAANVLTF. The CDR3 region has the DNA TGTGCCAGCATGGGGGACAGAGGCGCAGCGGCCAACGTCCTGACTTTC. This chain links TRBV28 with TRBJ2-6; 7 nucleotides align to TRBD1. The CDR3 sequence is 16 residues long. The junction had 12 bases not matched to a gene; V was cut back by 7 bases and J by 6 bases. Germline CDR1 reads MDHEN; CDR2 reads SYDVKM.

This clonotype is judged medium-sized (0.01 to 0.1%). The rearrangement uses TRBV20-1 and TRBJ2-7; 10 bases are shared with TRBD2. In germline, CDR1 is DFQATT, CDR2 SNEGSKA (reference sequence). V lost 1 base, J lost 0 bases, and 6 bases stayed unmatched. The CDR3 runs to 16 residues. CDR3 loop: CSARVGLAVNSYEQYF. CDR3 DNA: TGCAGTGCTAGAGTTGGACTAGCGGTAAACTCCTACGAGCAGTACTTC.

By proportion, this clonotype is medium-sized. The chain couples TRBV7-9 to TRBJ1-1; D is perhaps TRBD1 (5 bases). The CDR3 consists of 13 residues. Germline CDR1 reads SEHNR; CDR2 reads FQNEAQ (reference sequence). The V gene lost 1 base and the J gene lost 7 bases, with 10 bases spanning the gap. The CDR3 nucleotides are TGTGCCAGCAGCTTAGGGACAACGAATGAAGCTTTCTTT. Protein product: CASSLGTTNEAFF.

In regard to this clonotype: A read error may be the cause here, since a much bigger clone is one base away. V and J are TRBV5-1 and TRBJ2-3; D gene unclear. The CDR3 has 13 residues. Germline-derived CDR1 and CDR2 are SGHRS and YFSETQ. For the CDR3, the DNA is TGCTCCAGCAGCTGGTCTCTCACAGATACGCAGTATTTT. It is translated as CSSSWSLTDTQYF.

Note on this clonotype: A read error is possible here, since a much larger clone lies one base away. V and J are TRBV28 and TRBJ1-6; D ambiguous. The V gene's germline CDR1 is MDHEN and CDR2 SYDVKM. This CDR3 spans 15 amino acids. The CDR3 bases are TGTCCCAGCAGAGTCCCGGGCAGTAATAATTCACCCCTCCACTTT. The encoded protein is CPSRVPGSNNSPLHF.

This chain joins TRBV9 and TRBJ1-3, with 7 bases fitting TRBD1. Per germline, CDR1 SGDLS and CDR2 YYNGEE. J lost 0 bases, V lost 1 base, and 4 bases had no gene match. The length of the CDR3 is 16 residues. Here the CDR3 reads CASSVKRDSSGNTIYF. The CDR3 bases are TGTGCCAGCAGCGTAAAGAGGGACAGCTCTGGAAACACCATATATTTT.

This clonotype showed up just a few times. The chain has TRBV20-1 and TRBJ2-4; D unresolved. Germline V gene lookup returns CDR1 DFQATT and CDR2 SNEGSKA (reference sequence). Trimming cost V 6 bases and J 5 bases, with 14 bases left between them. The CDR3 consists of 13 residues. CDR3 amino acids: CSAELGGENIQYF. The CDR3 region has the DNA TGCAGTGCGGAATTGGGTGGCGAAAACATTCAGTACTTC.

This clonotype has a handful of counts. The V call is TRBV7-2, the J call TRBJ1-1; D is unclear. The CDR3 is made up of 13 amino acids. Trimming took 5 bases from V and 7 from J, leaving 14 bases between them. The germline V gene has CDR1 SGHTA and CDR2 FQGNSA. Written as DNA, the CDR3 is TGTGCCAGCAGCCGCGGGTCTTTCCTTGAAGCTTTCTTT. Translated: CASSRGSFLEAFF.

By sample share, this clonotype is medium-sized. The chain is built from TRBV7-2 and TRBJ2-2, with TRBD2 identical over 15 bases. This CDR3 is built from 19 residues. Unmatched junction bases numbered 11, after V lost 7 bases and J lost 2 bases. Germline V gene lookup returns CDR1 SGHTA and CDR2 FQGNSA. The CDR3 DNA reads TGTGCCAGCAACCTAACTCCGGGACTAGCGGGAGGCAACACCGGGGAGCTGTTTTTT. Its translation is CASNLTPGLAGGNTGELFF. The full variable domain, rest sourced from reference TRBV7-2 and TRBJ2-2, is GAGVSQSPSNKVTEKGKDVELRCDPISGHTALYWYRQSLGQGLEFLIYFQGNSAPDKSGLPSDRFSAERTGGSVSTLTIQRTQQEDSAVYLCASNLTPGLAGGNTGELFFGEGSRLTVL.

A few counts support this clonotype. V usage is TRBV3-1 and J usage is TRBJ2-1, with 8 bases identical to TRBD2. Germline CDR1 and CDR2: LGHDT and YNNKEL (reference sequence). This CDR3 has 16 residues. Germline trimming cut 0 bases from V and 6 bases from J; bases unmatched to any gene: 7. This CDR3 is CASSQDGGGRGNEQFF. DNA for the CDR3: TGTGCCAGCAGCCAAGATGGCGGGGGGAGAGGCAATGAGCAGTTCTTC.

In its sample, this clonotype was seen many times. CDR3: CASTNERITDTQYF. In nucleotides, the CDR3 is TGTGCCAGCACCAATGAACGGATCACAGATACGCAGTATTTT. The chain carries TRBV28 and TRBJ2-3; D ambiguous. Trimming cost V 7 bases and J 2 bases, with 13 bases left between them. The CDR3 has 14 residues. Germline-derived CDR1 and CDR2 are MDHEN and SYDVKM.

This clonotype was detected a few times. V gene TRBV3-1 combines with J gene TRBJ2-6; D may be TRBD1 (6 bases). Trimming removed 4 bases at V and 1 base at J, with 8 bases between. The CDR3 is made up of 15 amino acids. Germline V gene sequence: CDR1 LGHDT, CDR2 YNNKEL (reference sequence). The DNA for the CDR3 is TGTGCCAGCAGCCCTAGGGGGTCTGGGGCCAACGTCCTGACTTTC. Residues: CASSPRGSGANVLTF.

The CDR3 is CAWSRTTYEQYF. The CDR3 bases are TGTGCCTGGAGTCGGACAACCTACGAGCAGTACTTC. This chain joins TRBV11-2 and TRBJ2-7; TRBD1 might be the D (5 bases). The CDR3 covers 12 residues. The V gene lost 11 bases and the J gene lost 2 bases, with 13 bases spanning the gap. Germline CDR1 SGHAT, CDR2 FQNNGV.

This clonotype was picked up a small number of times. The gene calls are TRBV6-4 and TRBJ2-6; maybe TRBD1 (5 bases). There are 15 residues in the CDR3. Germline V gene data show CDR1 as MRHNA and CDR2 as SNTAGT. Trimming stripped 5 bases from V and 0 bases from J, with 8 bases between. This CDR3 is CASSLDSSGANVLTF. As DNA, the CDR3 is TGTGCCAGCAGTTTAGACAGCTCTGGGGCCAACGTCCTGACTTTC.

In the case of this clonotype: This sequence may be a read error, since a much larger clone differs from it by one base. V and J are TRBV7-8 and TRBJ1-4; 7 bases line up with TRBD1. The V gene end was trimmed by 6 bases and the J gene end by 7 bases; junction bases not matched to a gene: 8. Looked up from germline, CDR1 is SGHVS and CDR2 is FQNEAQ. CDR3 length: 14 residues. The CDR3 loop reads CASRPGGQGEKLFF. CDR3 sequence (DNA): TGTGCCAGCAGACCAGGGGGGCAGGGTGAAAAACTGTTTTTT.

Notes on this clonotype: It may be a read error: a sequence one base away is much more abundant. The gene calls are TRBV11-2 and TRBJ2-5; tentative D call: TRBD2 (7 bases). The CDR3 covers 14 residues. Trimming left V 0 bases short and J 10 bases short, with 15 bases between. Germline V gene sequence: CDR1 SGHAT, CDR2 FQNNGV. For the CDR3, the DNA is TGTGCCAGCAGCTTAGATCCGGGGGGAGGGGGCCAGTACTTC. It codes for CASSLDPGGGGQYF.

About this clonotype: It may be a read error: a sequence one base away is much more abundant. This sequence joins TRBV19 and TRBJ2-1; D ambiguous. Trimming cost V 7 bases and J 5 bases, with 12 bases left between them. The CDR3 covers 13 residues. Per germline, CDR1 LNHDA and CDR2 SQIVND (reference sequence). The CDR3 here is CASKRCTDNEQFF. The CDR3 region has the DNA TGTGCCAGTAAACGATGTACCGACAATGAGCAGTTCTTC.

This clonotype rates as medium-sized (0.01 to 0.1%). CDR3 amino acids: CASSFDYRDGKLFF. CDR3 nucleotide sequence: TGTGCCAGCAGTTTCGATTACAGGGATGGAAAACTGTTTTTT. The V and J genes are TRBV2 and TRBJ1-4; the D gene is possibly TRBD1 (6 bases). Trimming pared 5 bases from V and 10 bases from J, leaving 17 bases between. CDR1 SNHLY and CDR2 FYNNEI come from the germline V gene. The CDR3 loop spans 14 amino acids.